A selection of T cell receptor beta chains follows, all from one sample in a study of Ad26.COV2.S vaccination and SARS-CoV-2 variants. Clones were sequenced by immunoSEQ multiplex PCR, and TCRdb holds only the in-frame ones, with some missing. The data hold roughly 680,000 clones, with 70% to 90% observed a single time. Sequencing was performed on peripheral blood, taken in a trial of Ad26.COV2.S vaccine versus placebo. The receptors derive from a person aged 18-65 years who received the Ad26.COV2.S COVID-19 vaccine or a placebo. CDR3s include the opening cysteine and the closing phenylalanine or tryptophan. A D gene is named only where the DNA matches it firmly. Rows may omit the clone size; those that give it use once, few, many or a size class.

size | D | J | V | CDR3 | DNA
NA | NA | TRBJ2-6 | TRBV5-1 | CASSLDTGRYSGANVLTF | TGCGCCAGCAGCTTGGATACGGGACGGTACTCTGGGGCCAACGTCCTGACTTTC
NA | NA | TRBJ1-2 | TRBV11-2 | CASSLFGPYGYTF | TGTGCCAGCAGCTTATTCGGACCTTATGGCTACACCTTC
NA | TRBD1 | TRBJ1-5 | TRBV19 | CASSMDSTGGGRNQPQHF | TGTGCCAGTAGTATGGATAGTACAGGGGGCGGTCGCAATCAGCCCCAGCATTTT
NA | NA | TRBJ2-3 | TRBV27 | CASSPRSDTQYF | TGTGCCAGCAGTCCGCGTTCAGATACGCAGTATTTT
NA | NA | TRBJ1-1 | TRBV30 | CAWSVRRLDTEAFF | TGTGCCTGGAGTGTACGGCGGTTGGACACTGAAGCTTTCTTT
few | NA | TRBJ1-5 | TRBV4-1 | CASSQPTGDNQPQHF | TGCGCCAGCAGCCAACCCACAGGTGACAATCAGCCCCAGCATTTT
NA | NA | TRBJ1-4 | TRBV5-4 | CASSSSGRFNEKLFF | TGTGCCAGCAGCTCATCGGGACGGTTTAATGAAAAACTGTTTTTT
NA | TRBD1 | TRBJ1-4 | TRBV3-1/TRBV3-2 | CASSQDRFDEKLFF | TGTGCCAGCAGCCAGGACAGGTTCGATGAAAAACTGTTTTTT
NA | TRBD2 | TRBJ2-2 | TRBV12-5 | CASGLFPLAGSTGELFF | TGTGCTAGTGGTTTGTTCCCACTAGCGGGGTCTACCGGGGAGCTGTTTTTT
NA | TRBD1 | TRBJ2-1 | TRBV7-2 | CASSRDRGLYNEQFF | TGTGCCAGCAGCCGGGACAGGGGGCTATACAATGAGCAGTTCTTC
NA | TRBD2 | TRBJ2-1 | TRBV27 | CASSPRSSGRAWEQFF | TGTGCCAGCAGTCCCAGAAGTAGCGGGAGGGCTTGGGAGCAGTTCTTC
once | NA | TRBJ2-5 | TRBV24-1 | CATSLPGGPQETQYF | TGTGCCACCAGTCTGCCGGGGGGCCCCCAAGAGACCCAGTACTTC
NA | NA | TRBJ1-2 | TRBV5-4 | CASSLDRVSGYTF | TGTGCCAGCAGCTTGGACAGGGTTAGTGGCTACACCTTC
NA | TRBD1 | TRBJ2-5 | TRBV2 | CASSEAGQLQETQYF | TGTGCCAGCAGTGAAGCGGGACAGCTCCAAGAGACCCAGTACTTC
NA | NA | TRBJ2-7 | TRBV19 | CASSNAGGSSYEQYF | TGTGCCAGTAGTAATGCCGGGGGCAGTTCCTACGAGCAGTACTTC
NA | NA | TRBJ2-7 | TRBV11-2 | CASSLVGRDYEQYF | TGTGCCAGCAGCTTAGTAGGACGGGACTACGAGCAGTACTTC
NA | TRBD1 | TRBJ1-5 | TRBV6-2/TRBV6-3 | CASSYQGAVNQPQHF | TGTGCCAGCAGTTACCAGGGGGCGGTGAATCAGCCCCAGCATTTT
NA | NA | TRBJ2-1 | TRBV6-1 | CASSDRLSEQFF | TGTGCCAGCAGTGACCGACTCAGTGAGCAGTTCTTC